The TCR beta chain described here comes from a study of T cells in Graves' hyperthyroidism and ophthalmopathy. Study observations and caveats: A 13 V-J model separated ophthalmopathy from stable hyperthyroidism.

RNA transcripts gave rise to amplified TCR beta CDR3 regions. The study used the HTBI primer set for a first-round RT-PCR of the TCR CDR3. A single record per CDR3 protein comes from TCRdb applying MiXCR to the multiplex PCR reads. The table has approximately 210,000 distinct CDR3 sequences, roughly 18% seen once. The length of the CDR3 is 14 residues. Germline V gene sequence: CDR1 SEHNR, CDR2 FQNEAQ (reference sequence). Deletions cut 2 bases from V and 0 bases from J, with 8 bases between. This clonotype has a count of ten or more. The antigen remains unidentified. The sequence was collected from a man in his fifties or sixties with Graves' hyperthyroidism. The sample taken for sequencing was blood. The J gene is TRBJ2-7, the V gene TRBV7-9; possibly TRBD1 for D (5 bases). The CDR3 DNA reads as TGTGCCAGCAGCTTACAGGGAAGCTCCTACGAGCAGTACTTC. Its protein product is CASSLQGSSYEQYF.